Below are 10 T cell receptor beta chains sequenced from a single sample in a study of identical twins. Each CDR3 protein is one row after TCRdb ran MiXCR on the 5' RACE reads. The table records around 690,000 distinct CDR3 sequences, 21% of them present only once. This sample also appeared in a second study, on T cells expressing NK-cell markers.

The sequencing sample was made of PBMCs. The receptors originated from a woman aged 18-29 years in good health.

A few counts support this clonotype. V usage is TRBV12-3 or TRBV12-4 and J usage is TRBJ2-3; no clear D gene. V was pared by 3 bases and J by 2 bases, with 12 bases between. The CDR3 loop spans 15 amino acids. The CDR3 reads CASSFRSSDTDTQYF. CDR3 sequence (DNA): TGTGCCAGCAGTTTTCGGTCCTCTGACACAGATACGCAGTATTTT.

This clonotype was seen more than once but under ten times. This rearrangement joins TRBV7-9 to TRBJ2-1, with a tentative D call TRBD2 (5 bases). Germline V CDR1 and CDR2: SEHNR, FQNEAQ (reference sequence). V was pared by 1 base and J by 2 bases, with 12 bases between. The CDR3 spans 16 residues. Written as DNA, the CDR3 is TGTGCCAGCAGCTTAGGTGAGGGAATTGCCTACAATGAGCAGTTCTTC. It yields the protein CASSLGEGIAYNEQFF.

V gene TRBV13 combines with J gene TRBJ2-4; a possible D gene is TRBD1 (6 bases). V was clipped by 0 bases and J by 7 bases, with 13 bases between them. Germline loops: CDR1 PRHDT, CDR2 FYEKMQ (reference sequence). The CDR3 length is 15 residues. In DNA, the CDR3 is TGTGCCAGCAGCTTAGGACTGGTGGGGGCGAACATTCAGTACTTC. It is translated as CASSLGLVGANIQYF.

This clonotype occurred once. This chain links TRBV7-2 with TRBJ2-7; 7 nucleotides agree with TRBD2. Germline V gene data show CDR1 as SGHTA and CDR2 as FQGNSA. V lost 1 base to trimming and J lost 7 bases; unmatched junction nucleotides: 13. The CDR3 has 16 amino acids. Here the CDR3 reads CASSLVGGSAGFEQYF. The CDR3 DNA reads TGTGCCAGCAGCTTAGTAGGCGGGAGCGCCGGATTTGAGCAGTACTTC.

The rearrangement joins TRBV2 to TRBJ2-3; 9 bases are a match to TRBD2. The V and J ends lost 2 bases and 5 bases, in that order; junction bases with no gene match: 8. The CDR3 sequence is 16 residues long. CDR1 is SNHLY, CDR2 FYNNEI, per germline. CDR3 sequence: CASSESASGDGDTQYF. As DNA, the CDR3 is TGTGCCAGCAGTGAATCGGCTAGCGGGGATGGAGATACGCAGTATTTT.

This clonotype was picked up a small number of times. This sequence joins TRBV6-1 and TRBJ1-1, with TRBD1 matching over 7 bases. The CDR3 runs to 14 residues. V was pared by 8 bases and J by 7 bases, with 13 bases of the junction left unmatched. Germline V gene sequence: CDR1 MNHNS, CDR2 SASEGT. The DNA of the CDR3 is TGTGCCAGCCATCCGGGACAGCCCATTATTGAAGCTTTCTTT. Translating gives CASHPGQPIIEAFF.

V usage is TRBV5-1 and J usage is TRBJ2-5; D uncertain. The CDR3 extends over 16 amino acids. Trimming removed 4 bases from V and 5 bases from J, with 21 bases in between. The germline V gene has CDR1 SGHRS and CDR2 YFSETQ. The CDR3 DNA follows: TGCGCCAGCAGCCCGACGGGTGCAAATACCGCGGAGACCCAGTACTTC. Protein sequence: CASSPTGANTAETQYF.

This clonotype has more than one count but fewer than ten. The chain's CDR3 is CASSFMGSNYGYTF. The CDR3 DNA is TGCGCCAGCAGCTTTATGGGTTCAAACTATGGCTACACCTTC. The chain links TRBV5-1 to TRBJ1-2; D unresolved. Germline V gene sequence: CDR1 SGHRS, CDR2 YFSETQ. V lost 2 bases, J lost 2 bases, and 10 bases lay in between. The CDR3 sequence is 14 residues long.

The table lists this clonotype with a few counts. The chain is built from TRBV10-1 and TRBJ2-3, with D unresolved. Trimming cost V 3 bases and J 0 bases, with 4 bases left between them. Germline values: CDR1 WNHNN, CDR2 SYGVQD (reference sequence). The CDR3 extends over 13 amino acids. Here the CDR3 DNA reads TGCGCCAGCAGTGACGTGAGCACAGATACGCAGTATTTT. Its translation: CASSDVSTDTQYF.

V and J are TRBV7-3 and TRBJ2-1; 7 bases align to TRBD2. CDR1 is SGHTA, CDR2 FQGTGA, per germline. V lost 4 bases to trimming and J lost 4 bases; unmatched junction nucleotides: 7. This CDR3 spans 15 amino acids. CDR3 region: CASSSSGGGYNEQFF. The CDR3 DNA reads TGTGCCAGCAGCTCCAGTGGGGGGGGATACAATGAGCAGTTCTTC.